The 31 T cell receptor beta chains below come from one sample, sequenced in a study of blood T cell repertoires in COVID-19. Data came from immunoSEQ multiplex PCR; TCRdb stores just in-frame clones and leaves some out. Among about 42,000 clones listed, almost 80% were seen once. The specimen was peripheral blood. The source of these receptors is a woman of 80 years or more with acute or convalescent COVID-19.

This chain joins TRBV2 and TRBJ2-1, with 7 positions matching TRBD1. CDR1 SNHLY and CDR2 FYNNEI come from the germline V gene. Germline trimming cut 7 bases from V and 5 bases from J; bases unmatched to any gene: 5. The CDR3 has 13 amino acids. In nucleotides, the CDR3 is TGTGCCAGCAAAGTGACAGGGAACAATGAGCAGTTCTTC. Amino acids: CASKVTGNNEQFF.

CDR3 protein: CASSPRGVSYNEQFF. CDR3 DNA sequence: TGTGCCAGCAGCCCCCGGGGAGTGTCCTACAATGAGCAGTTCTTC. The chain uses TRBV7-9 and TRBJ2-1, with a tentative D call TRBD2 (5 bases). Trimming cost V 5 bases and J 1 base, with 12 bases left between them. CDR1 is SEHNR and CDR2 is FQNEAQ in the germline V gene (reference sequence). This CDR3 contains 15 residues. The whole variable domain, remainder taken from reference TRBV7-9 and TRBJ2-1, is DTGVSQNPRHKITKRGQNVTFRCDPISEHNRLYWYRQTLGQGPEFLTYFQNEAQLEKSRLLSDRFSAERPKGSFSTLEIQRTEQGDSAMYLCASSPRGVSYNEQFFGPGTRLTVL.

The V and J genes are TRBV7-2 and TRBJ2-7, with a possible D match to TRBD2 (5 bases). CDR3 length equals 15 residues. CDR1 SGHTA and CDR2 FQGNSA come from the germline V gene. V was trimmed by 3 bases and J by 0 bases, leaving 12 bases between them. CDR3 bases: TGTGCCAGCAGCTTCGGTCGGGGAAGCTCCTACGAGCAGTACTTC. This encodes CASSFGRGSSYEQYF.

The chain couples TRBV10-1 to TRBJ2-1; D not certain. Between the trimmed V and J ends, which lost 4 bases and 7 bases, there was a span of 14 bases. In germline, CDR1 is WNHNN, CDR2 SYGVQD (reference sequence). The CDR3 runs 14 residues. For the CDR3, the DNA is TGCGCCAGCAGTGCCAACTATGGAGTGAATGAGCAGTTCTTC. Its translation: CASSANYGVNEQFF.

The rearrangement joins TRBV5-1 to TRBJ2-7; maybe TRBD1 (6 bases). The germline CDR1 and CDR2 sequences are SGHRS and YFSETQ. CDR3 length: 14 residues. The V end was cut by 0 bases, the J end by 0 bases, with 7 bases between. The CDR3 reads CASSLVGASYEQYF. DNA for the CDR3: TGCGCCAGCAGCTTGGTGGGGGCCTCCTACGAGCAGTACTTC. The full variable domain, rest sourced from reference TRBV5-1 and TRBJ2-7, is KAGVTQTPRYLIKTRGQQVTLSCSPISGHRSVSWYQQTPGQGLQFLFEYFSETQRNKGNFPGRFSGRQFSNSRSEMNVSTLELGDSALYLCASSLVGASYEQYFGPGTRLTVT.

This chain uses TRBV4-3 with TRBJ2-5, with D tentatively TRBD2 (5 bases). The V gene's germline CDR1 is LGHNA and CDR2 YSLEER. Trimming removed 0 bases at V and 4 bases at J, with 12 bases between. The CDR3 consists of 15 residues. CDR3 in amino acids: CASSQERGHGETQYF. The CDR3 DNA sequence: TGCGCCAGCAGCCAAGAGCGCGGGCACGGAGAGACCCAGTACTTC.

The genes are TRBV3-1 (or the pseudogene TRBV3-2) and TRBJ1-2, with D perhaps matching TRBD1 (6 bases). This CDR3 has 14 residues. V was shortened by 5 bases and J by 6 bases, with 16 bases between the two germline ends. Germline V gene sequence: CDR1 LGHDT, CDR2 YNNKEL (reference sequence). CDR3 sequence (DNA): TGTGCCAGCAGCTTCGCAACAGGGTTAGATGGCTACACCTTC. Its translation is CASSFATGLDGYTF.

The V gene is TRBV29-1, the J gene TRBJ2-7, with 8 bases that match TRBD1. V was pared by 7 bases and J by 6 bases, with 2 bases of the junction left unmatched. This CDR3 is 10 amino acids long. Germline V gene lookup returns CDR1 SQVTM and CDR2 ANQGSEA. CDR3 in DNA: TGCAGCGCTGGACAGGGCGAGCAGTACTTC. Residues: CSAGQGEQYF.

The chain uses TRBV12-5 and TRBJ1-5; D may be TRBD1 (6 bases). From germline, CDR1 is LGHNT and CDR2 FRNRAP. V lost 1 base and J lost 7, with 14 bases in between. The CDR3 totals 15 residues. CDR3 DNA: TGTGCTAGTGGTTTGGGGGGCAGGGGAACACAGCCCCAGCATTTT. This codes for CASGLGGRGTQPQHF.

This clone has a count of ten or more. The chain combines TRBV5-4 with TRBJ1-4, with TRBD1 matching over 7 bases. V dropped 3 bases and J dropped 6; count of bases not matched to a gene: 8. Germline V gene data show CDR1 as SGHNT and CDR2 as YYREEE (reference sequence). The CDR3 loop spans 15 amino acids. The CDR3 is CASSSNRGLDEKLFF. The DNA for the CDR3 is TGTGCCAGCAGCTCCAACAGGGGCCTCGATGAAAAACTGTTTTTT.

CDR3 in DNA: TGTGCCAGCAGCTTAGGGGCAGGGGCCGATTCACCCCTCCACTTT. Protein product: CASSLGAGADSPLHF. The genes are TRBV11-2 and TRBJ1-6; D might be TRBD1 (6 bases). Trimming shortened V by 1 base and J by 8 bases, and 12 bases separated the two germline ends. CDR1 is SGHAT and CDR2 is FQNNGV in the germline V gene. The length of the CDR3 is 15 residues.

The chain uses TRBV14 and TRBJ2-1; D is undetermined. Between the trimmed V and J ends, which lost 4 bases and 4 bases, there was a span of 11 bases. The CDR3 covers 14 residues. CDR1 is SGHDN, CDR2 FVKESK, per germline. The CDR3 bases are TGTGCCAGCAGCCCTATAACTACATACAATGAGCAGTTCTTC. Translating gives CASSPITTYNEQFF.

This clone is a singleton in its sample. V gene TRBV30 combines with J gene TRBJ1-2; tentative D call: TRBD1 (5 bases). CDR1 and CDR2 (germline): GTSNPN, SVGIG (reference sequence). The length of the CDR3 is 15 residues. Trimming shortened V by 2 bases and J by 1 base, and 14 bases separated the two germline ends. The CDR3 region is CAWSSRARSNYGYTF. DNA for the CDR3: TGTGCCTGGAGTAGCAGGGCCAGAAGTAACTATGGCTACACCTTC.

This clone has just a few counts. The chain combines TRBV5-6 with TRBJ2-1, with 7 bases matching TRBD2. This CDR3 has 16 amino acids. The germline V gene encodes CDR1 SGHDT and CDR2 YYEEEE. V dropped 1 base and J dropped 8; count of bases not matched to a gene: 12. The CDR3 DNA follows: TGTGCCAGCAGCTTGAGATGGGGCGGGAGACCGTATGAGCAGTTCTTC. It specifies CASSLRWGGRPYEQFF.

J is TRBJ1-2 and V is TRBV5-4; D is perhaps TRBD1 (6 bases). From germline, CDR1 is SGHNT and CDR2 YYREEE (reference sequence). The V gene lost 0 bases and the J gene lost 3 bases, with 12 bases spanning the gap. The CDR3 has 15 amino acids. The DNA of the CDR3 is TGTGCCAGCAGCTTGGGGCAGGGGCCCTACTATGGCTACACCTTC. Translated: CASSLGQGPYYGYTF.

The J gene is TRBJ1-1, the V gene TRBV30, with D possibly TRBD1 on 6 matching bases. The CDR3 is 15 amino acids. Per germline, CDR1 GTSNPN and CDR2 SVGIG (reference sequence). With 2 bases removed from V and 5 bases from J, the gap between germline ends came to 18 bases. CDR3 residues: CAWSRSGGWRTEAFF. The CDR3 region has the DNA TGTGCCTGGAGTAGGTCGGGGGGCTGGAGGACTGAAGCTTTCTTT.

V gene TRBV5-1 combines with J gene TRBJ1-3; D remains ambiguous. V was cut by 0 bases and J by 0 bases, with 13 bases left in between. Germline V gives CDR1 SGHRS, CDR2 YFSETQ. The CDR3 contains 17 residues. CDR3: CASSLGSGRDSGNTIYF. The CDR3 DNA reads TGCGCCAGCAGCTTGGGGTCTGGGAGAGACTCTGGAAACACCATATATTTT.

In its sample, this clone was seen once. V usage is TRBV12-3 or TRBV12-4 and J usage is TRBJ1-2, with D maybe TRBD1 (5 bases). The length of the CDR3 is 13 residues. V shed 5 bases and J shed 0 bases, with 7 bases lying between them. The CDR3 region has the DNA TGTGCCAGCAGTACGGACACTAACTATGGCTACACCTTC. As protein: CASSTDTNYGYTF.

The V gene is TRBV11-3, the J gene TRBJ1-1; no definite D call. This CDR3 is built from 12 residues. Trimming removed 5 bases from V and 4 bases from J, with 8 bases in between. Germline loops: CDR1 SGHNT, CDR2 YENEEA. CDR3 amino acids: CASSNGVTEAFF. The CDR3 nucleotides read TGTGCCAGCAGCAATGGAGTCACTGAAGCTTTCTTT.

V usage is TRBV29-1 and J usage is TRBJ2-1; 7 bases are a match to TRBD2. The CDR3 contains 12 residues. V lost 4 bases to trimming and J lost 10 bases; unmatched junction nucleotides: 7. Germline lookup yields CDR1 SQVTM and CDR2 ANQGSEA. The DNA of the CDR3 is TGCAGCGTTGCCCTAGCGGTACAAGAGCAGTTCTTC. Translated, it gives CSVALAVQEQFF.

The chain has TRBV29-1 and TRBJ1-2, with TRBD1 as a possible D gene (6 bases). CDR1 SQVTM and CDR2 ANQGSEA come from the germline V gene. Trimming took 5 bases from V and 3 from J, leaving 10 bases between them. The CDR3 runs to 12 residues. The CDR3 reads CSVYPGDYGYTF. CDR3 coding DNA: TGCAGCGTTTACCCAGGGGACTATGGCTACACCTTC.

The CDR3 DNA reads as TGTGCCAGCAGCTTGGAAGGTAGCGGGGTCTCCTACGAGCAGTACTTC. It specifies CASSLEGSGVSYEQYF. The genes are TRBV5-4 and TRBJ2-7; 8 bases agree with TRBD2. J was trimmed by 0 bases and V by 0 bases; bases with no gene match: 5. The CDR3 is made up of 16 amino acids. Germline V CDR1 and CDR2: SGHNT, YYREEE (reference sequence).

This chain joins TRBV11-2 and TRBJ2-7; the match to TRBD2 covers 10 bases. Germline CDR1 and CDR2: SGHAT and FQNNGV. The length of the CDR3 is 12 residues. The J segment lost 6 bases and the V segment lost 4 bases, leaving 0 bases of the junction unmatched. The DNA for the CDR3 is TGTGCCAGCAGCTCTAGCGGGAGCGAGCAGTACTTC. Protein product: CASSSSGSEQYF.

The chain carries TRBV19 and TRBJ1-1; 9 nucleotides align to TRBD1. Germline values: CDR1 LNHDA, CDR2 SQIVND (reference sequence). J lost 1 base, V lost 6 bases, and 6 bases had no gene match. CDR3 length equals 15 residues. The CDR3 here is CASSPPGQGNTEAFF. CDR3 coding DNA: TGTGCCAGTAGCCCACCGGGACAGGGGAACACTGAAGCTTTCTTT.

This clone was counted only a few times. V is TRBV2 and J is TRBJ2-1; maybe TRBD1 (6 bases). The CDR3 extends over 13 amino acids. Trimming shortened V by 7 bases and J by 6 bases, and 13 bases separated the two germline ends. Per germline, CDR1 SNHLY and CDR2 FYNNEI. CDR3 region: CASKRWGRNEQFF. The DNA for the CDR3 is TGTGCCAGCAAAAGATGGGGGCGCAATGAGCAGTTCTTC.

The chain uses TRBV6-5 and TRBJ1-3, with D possibly being TRBD1 (5 bases). The length of the CDR3 is 15 residues. V lost 7 bases, J lost 4 bases, and 17 bases lay in between. Germline CDR1 and CDR2: MNHEY and SVGAGI. The CDR3 here is CASTPNSGGGNTIYF. CDR3 in DNA: TGTGCCAGCACTCCCAATTCGGGGGGAGGAAACACCATATATTTT.

V usage is TRBV28 and J usage is TRBJ2-2; 7 bases agree with TRBD1. The germline V gene has CDR1 MDHEN and CDR2 SYDVKM. The CDR3 has 16 amino acids. Unmatched junction bases numbered 7, after V lost 6 bases and J lost 0 bases. CDR3 amino acids: CASSHRGRANTGELFF. The CDR3 DNA follows: TGTGCCAGCAGCCACAGGGGCCGGGCGAACACCGGGGAGCTGTTTTTT.

V and J are TRBV4-3 and TRBJ2-5; the D gene is possibly TRBD1 (6 bases). Germline V gene data show CDR1 as LGHNA and CDR2 as YSLEER. This CDR3 contains 15 residues. Trimming removed 0 bases at V and 2 bases at J, with 10 bases between. The CDR3 is CASSQESTGQETQYF. DNA for the CDR3: TGCGCCAGCAGCCAAGAGTCGACAGGTCAAGAGACCCAGTACTTC.

The chain has TRBV5-1 and TRBJ1-1, with D hard to call. V shed 0 bases and J shed 1 base, with 7 bases lying between them. This CDR3 region has 14 residues. Germline-derived CDR1 and CDR2 are SGHRS and YFSETQ. This CDR3 reads CASSLVQTNTEAFF. Here the CDR3 DNA reads TGCGCCAGCAGCTTGGTACAGACGAACACTGAAGCTTTCTTT.

The chain couples TRBV5-4 to TRBJ2-1; perhaps TRBD2 as D (5 bases). Germline V gene sequence: CDR1 SGHNT, CDR2 YYREEE (reference sequence). Trimming took off 1 base at V and 7 bases at J, with 12 bases between the two ends. The CDR3 is 14 amino acids. The CDR3 protein is CASSLRASLNEQFF. As DNA, the CDR3 is TGTGCCAGCAGCTTGAGGGCTAGCTTAAATGAGCAGTTCTTC. Combining the CDR3 with reference TRBV5-4 and TRBJ2-1 gives the whole variable domain ETGVTQSPTHLIKTRGQQVTLRCSSQSGHNTVSWYQQALGQGPQFIFQYYREEENGRGNFPPRFSGLQFPNYSSELNVNALELDDSALYLCASSLRASLNEQFFGPGTRLTVL.

J is TRBJ2-5 and V is TRBV19; D unresolved. This CDR3 has 14 residues. Trimming shortened V by 0 bases and J by 5 bases, and 10 bases separated the two germline ends. Per the germline V gene, CDR1 is LNHDA and CDR2 is SQIVND (reference sequence). The CDR3 region has the DNA TGTGCCAGTAGTATAGATAATGCAGTGGAGACCCAGTACTTC. The encoded protein is CASSIDNAVETQYF.